This TCR beta chain is drawn from a study of T cell responses to AZD1222 COVID-19 vaccine. Background on the study: Timing groups of about 4 and about 12 weeks for second doses were pooled.

Whole-study findings and limits: Targets within unmutated variant regions were reportedly found for nearly half of spike-specific TCRs.

This clone was detected only once. Its cognate antigen is unknown. Between the trimmed V and J ends, which lost 8 bases and 0 bases, there was a span of 11 bases. From germline, CDR1 is MDHEN and CDR2 SYDVKM. The CDR3 is 14 residues long. Method: immunoSEQ multiplex PCR; TCRdb's copy keeps in-frame clones and lacks some. The data hold 85,000 to 100,000 clones, with 90% to 95% observed a single time. The origin of this receptor is an adult in good health. Sequencing was performed on peripheral blood, taken on day 0 of AZD1222 vaccination. This chain connects TRBV28 to TRBJ1-5; D is unclear. CDR3 sequence reads: CASGSGVSNQPQHF. The CDR3 region has the DNA TGTGCCAGCGGGTCGGGAGTTAGCAATCAGCCCCAGCATTTT.